A selection of T cell receptor beta chains follows, all from one sample in a study of glioma-infiltrating T cells after dendritic cell vaccination. Repertoires were generated with immunoSEQ multiplex PCR, while TCRdb's copy carries only in-frame clones and drops some. The table records 110,000 or so clones, 90% of them present only once. This material consisted of blood, taken after dendritic cell vaccination. These TCRs come from a human donor with glioblastoma. Both conserved end residues are part of each CDR3. A D gene is named only where the DNA matches it firmly. Expanded clones are given a class, and other clones once, few, many or no size at all.

j_call cdr3_length clone_size d_call v_call cdr3_nt cdr3_aa
TRBJ2-3 15 . . TRBV7-3 TGTGCCAGCAGCTTCGGAGTAGTCCGCACAGATACGCAGTATTTT CASSFGVVRTDTQYF
TRBJ2-2 16 once TRBD2 TRBV5-4 TGTGCCAGCAGCCCCCTAGCGGGGGGGTCGGGCGGGGAGCTGTTTTTT CASSPLAGGSGGELFF
TRBJ1-2 14 . . TRBV19 TGTGCCAGTACCCCCGGACAGACTAACTATGGCTACACCTTC CASTPGQTNYGYTF
TRBJ1-6 17 . TRBD1 TRBV5-5 TGTGCCAGCAGCTTGGGTCGGGACAGGTTTTATAATTCACCCCTCCACTTT CASSLGRDRFYNSPLHF
TRBJ1-1 14 . . TRBV10-2 TGCGCCAGCAAAGAGGGCCCGATGAACACTGAAGCTTTCTTT CASKEGPMNTEAFF
TRBJ2-5 16 once TRBD2 TRBV9 TGTGCCAGCAGCGTAGGTCTGGCGGGGGGGCCAGAGACCCAGTACTTC CASSVGLAGGPETQYF
TRBJ1-2 13 . . TRBV30 TGTGCCTGGAGCGACAGGAGTAGTTATGGCTACACCTTC CAWSDRSSYGYTF
TRBJ2-3 13 . . TRBV7-6 TGTGCCAGCAGCTTAGGTAGCGCAGATACGCAGTATTTT CASSLGSADTQYF
TRBJ2-5 15 . TRBD2 TRBV10-2 TGCGCCAGCAGGGTGCCGGGGGGGATGTCCGAGACCCAGTACTTC CASRVPGGMSETQYF
TRBJ2-5 13 few . TRBV6-1 TGTGCCAGCAGTGGACAGGCGGGAGAGACCCAGTACTTC CASSGQAGETQYF
TRBJ1-3 16 . . TRBV19 TGTGCCAGTACCCCACGGGGGGGGGTCGGTGGAAACACCATATATTTT CASTPRGGVGGNTIYF
TRBJ1-5 14 . TRBD1 TRBV27 TGTGCCAGCAGTCCTGACAGGGGTAATCAGCCCCAGCATTTT CASSPDRGNQPQHF
TRBJ2-7 13 . TRBD2 TRBV5-4 TGTGCCAGCAGCCGCGGGGGGGGCTACGAGCAGTACTTC CASSRGGGYEQYF
TRBJ2-3 14 . . TRBV5-1 TGCGCCAGCAGGCCCCAGGGTCAAACAGATACGCAGTATTTT CASRPQGQTDTQYF
TRBJ2-1 16 . . TRBV7-2 TGTGCCAGCAGCTTAGTTGCCAGACTCTCCTACAATGAGCAGTTCTTC CASSLVARLSYNEQFF
TRBJ1-6 16 . TRBD1 TRBV5-4 TGTGCCAGCAGCCGAGGCGGGACAGCAGGGGATTCACCCCTCCACTTT CASSRGGTAGDSPLHF
TRBJ2-7 16 . TRBD2 TRBV5-4 TGTGCCAGCAGCGACACGACTAGCGGCGGCTCAGGGGAGCAGTACTTC CASSDTTSGGSGEQYF
TRBJ1-4 15 . . TRBV19 TGTGCCAGTGCACCGCGGGAAGGTCTGGATGAAAAACTGTTTTTT CASAPREGLDEKLFF
TRBJ1-5 13 . TRBD1 TRBV6-5 TGTGCCAGCACAGGGGGAGAACATCAGCCCCAGCATTTT CASTGGEHQPQHF
TRBJ2-3 15 . . TRBV4-1 TGCGCCAGCAGCCCAGGGTGGGATGGCACAGATACGCAGTATTTT CASSPGWDGTDTQYF
TRBJ1-5 17 . TRBD1 TRBV7-3 TGTGCCAGCATTCGGGACAGGGCGGCTTATAGCAATCAGCCCCAGCATTTT CASIRDRAAYSNQPQHF
TRBJ2-1 16 once TRBD1 TRBV29-1 TGCAGCGTTGAAGATCCCTGGGACAGGAGTCTGAATGAGCAGTTCTTC CSVEDPWDRSLNEQFF
TRBJ1-5 13 . . TRBV19 TGTGCCAGTAGTCCTAGTGGCAATCAGCCCCAGCATTTT CASSPSGNQPQHF
TRBJ1-2 19 . TRBD1 TRBV5-1 TGCGCCAGCAGCTTGGAGGCCGGGACAGGGGGAGTCGGATCCTATGGCTACACCTTC CASSLEAGTGGVGSYGYTF
TRBJ1-6 14 . . TRBV30 TGTGCCTGGAGTGTATCCCAGGGTAATTCACCCCTCCACTTT CAWSVSQGNSPLHF
TRBJ2-5 14 . . TRBV19 TGTGCCAGTAGTGTGTGGGAGGACCAAGAGACCCAGTACTTC CASSVWEDQETQYF
TRBJ1-3 14 . . TRBV5-1 TGCGCCAGCAGCTTTGGGGCTGGTGGAAACACCATATATTTT CASSFGAGGNTIYF
TRBJ2-1 17 once . TRBV4-2 TGTGCCAGCAGCCAAGATCCCCCCGGGTTGTCCTACAATGAGCAGTTCTTC CASSQDPPGLSYNEQFF
TRBJ2-2 16 . TRBD1 TRBV11-3 TGTGCCAGCAGCCAGCCGGGACAGGGTGTTTCCGGGGAGCTGTTTTTT CASSQPGQGVSGELFF
TRBJ1-3 16 . . TRBV7-6 TGTGCCAGCAGCCTGACAGGAATCGGTGCTGGAAACACCATATATTTT CASSLTGIGAGNTIYF
TRBJ2-1 15 . TRBD2 TRBV7-2 TGTGCCAGCAGCTTAGTAGCGGGAACGTACAATGAGCAGTTCTTC CASSLVAGTYNEQFF
TRBJ1-1 15 . TRBD1 TRBV15 TGTGCCACCAGCAAAGACAGGGGGTGGAACACTGAAGCTTTCTTT CATSKDRGWNTEAFF
TRBJ2-7 12 . . TRBV7-8 TGTGCCAGCAGCTTAGAGCAGGACGAGCAGTACTTC CASSLEQDEQYF
TRBJ2-5 16 . TRBD2 TRBV4-1 TGCGCCAGCAGCACTAGCGGGAGGGCCGTTGGAGAGACCCAGTACTTC CASSTSGRAVGETQYF
TRBJ1-1 14 . . TRBV18 TGTGCCAGCTCACAGATTTCGACGGGAAATGAAGCTTTCTTT CASSQISTGNEAFF
TRBJ1-4 16 . TRBD1 TRBV7-8 TGTGCCAGCAGCCTAGGACAGGGGGCAACTAATGAAAAACTGTTTTTT CASSLGQGATNEKLFF
TRBJ1-4 15 . . TRBV9 TGTGCCAGCAGCGTAGGCAGGGGTGCTAATGAAAAACTGTTTTTT CASSVGRGANEKLFF
TRBJ2-5 14 once . TRBV5-1 TGCGCCAGCAGCTTGGTGGCTAGCAGTGAGACCCAGTACTTC CASSLVASSETQYF
TRBJ2-5 17 . TRBD2 TRBV5-6 TGTGCCAGCAGCCTAGGGACTAGCGGGGGGCCATACGGGGCCCAGTACTTC CASSLGTSGGPYGAQYF
TRBJ2-3 16 . TRBD2 TRBV5-5 TGTGCCAGCAGCTTGGTTTCAGCGGGGGATGGAGATACGCAGTATTTT CASSLVSAGDGDTQYF
TRBJ2-5 14 . TRBD1 TRBV4-2 TGTGCCAGCAGTTCGGACAGGGTCGGAGAGACCCAGTACTTC CASSSDRVGETQYF